This T cell receptor (beta chain) was documented in a study of graft-versus-host responses after intestinal transplantation. At the level of the study: As for transplant type, recipients had multivisceral, liver-intestinal, or isolated intestinal grafts.

Overall study findings and caveats: Allografts of one patient group, those with graft-donor T cell macrochimerism, had high graft-versus-host to host-versus-graft clonal ratios. Early post-transplant HvG declines showed an association with peak circulating GvH clone levels. GvH clones appeared in recipient marrow, some first in ileum or blood.

Deletions cut 3 bases from V and 1 base from J, with 7 bases between. Looked up from germline, CDR1 is MDHEN and CDR2 is SYDVKM. This CDR3 is 14 amino acids long. Remarks on this clone: Its antigen is not known.

Measured with immunoSEQ multiplex PCR; TCRdb has only the in-frame clones, and not every one. The sample yields 130,000 or so clones, roughly 92% seen once. Material: unstimulated CD4+ T cells sorted from spleen or lymph node cells, obtained before intestinal transplant. This sequence was found in a human donor who received an intestinal transplant. V and J are TRBV28 and TRBJ1-3; D is undetermined. CDR3 in DNA: TGTGCCAGCAGTTTTCGAAGGTCTGGAAACACCATATATTTT. Protein product: CASSFRRSGNTIYF.